This T cell receptor (beta chain) was captured in a study of T cell responses to AZD1222 COVID-19 vaccine listed by TCRdb under 2021. In terms of the full investigation: Because spike-specific TCR depth and breadth did not differ between the two schedules, AZD1222 recipients who got a second dose at roughly 4 weeks were pooled with those who got a second dose at roughly 12 weeks. TCR sequencing covered some 240 trial participants: around 210 given two doses of AZD1222 and 26 given two doses of MenACWY control vaccine. Enrollment into the trials was organized by age into subgroups of 18-55, 56-69 and 70-plus years, and those subgroups contained 148, 28 and 57 TCR-sequenced participants, respectively.

Overall study results and their limits: Epitopes outside the regions mutated in the B.1.351 and B.1.1.7 variants were reportedly recognized by nearly half of the unique spike-specific TCRs. Most participants were white British and females outnumbered males, and the authors suggested that clonal diversity may have been underestimated. Because no day 14 peak-response samples were available, the repertoires could be characterized only after the peak T cell response. After two AZD1222 doses, spike-specific TCR breadth and depth were significantly higher than at day 0 and than in MenACWY recipients. The vaccine-associated CD4 TCRs covered the entire spike protein, and the dominant responses fell in regions 160-218 and 743-854. Conclusions about previously exposed vaccinees are limited, since just six AZD1222 recipients were seropositive for SARS-CoV-2 at baseline. In the small 56-69-year group, the increase in depth fell short of significance, most likely because of low power.

CDR1 and CDR2 were assigned from the germline V gene as MNHEY and SVGEGT. From the cysteine up to the phenylalanine, the CDR3 has a length of 12 residues. The DNA shown is the 36-base CDR3, in frame from base 1. The V end loses 2 bases and the J end loses 3 bases, and a stretch of 5 bases separates them. The sample's time point label, decoded: baseline before first vaccination. Samples from vaccinated people were obtained from the UK trials COV001 and COV002, which included a single-blind randomized controlled phase 2/3 trial of AZD1222 (ChAdOx1 nCoV-19) in healthy adults. Trial participant PBMC samples were collected at day 0 and day 28 after the second dose for TCRbeta chain sequencing. A remark on this clone: There is no known antigen for this receptor. Per-base qualities were not stored, and no clone one base away is much larger.

The CDR3 regions of human TCRbeta chains were subjected to immunosequencing. For the original study's pipeline: Repertoire TCRs were checked for matches against a reference library of SARS-CoV-2-specific TCRs that had been generated using the MIRA antigen-specificity platform. Breadth meant the fraction of unique TCRs that were SARS-CoV-2-associated, whereas depth meant the fraction of total T cells that were SARS-CoV-2-associated. Using the MIRA data, every spike-specific TCR was mapped to the spike region that the TCR reacted to and assigned to either a CD4 or a CD8 class. Log10-transformed breadth and depth values were compared by one-way ANOVA with Sidak's multiple comparisons tests. TCRdb limited this immuneACCESS table to in-frame rearrangements with V and J called. A share of clones is missing; checked studies link under half to unresolved V genes, and the rest is unexplained. V and J calls and clone size are those listed in that table; D and trimming were worked out from the DNA. This sample lists about 100,000 clones; under 95% were detected once. The leading ten clones occupy around 20% of the sample.

The specimen was peripheral blood, collected on day 0 of AZD1222 vaccination. The receptor comes from an adult in good health. In this chain, TRBV6-2 or TRBV6-3 is recombined with TRBJ2-7, with the D gene too uncertain to name. In nucleotides, the sequence is TGTGCCAGCAGTTACGATGGCTACGAGCAGTACTTC. Its protein reads: CASSYDGYEQYF.